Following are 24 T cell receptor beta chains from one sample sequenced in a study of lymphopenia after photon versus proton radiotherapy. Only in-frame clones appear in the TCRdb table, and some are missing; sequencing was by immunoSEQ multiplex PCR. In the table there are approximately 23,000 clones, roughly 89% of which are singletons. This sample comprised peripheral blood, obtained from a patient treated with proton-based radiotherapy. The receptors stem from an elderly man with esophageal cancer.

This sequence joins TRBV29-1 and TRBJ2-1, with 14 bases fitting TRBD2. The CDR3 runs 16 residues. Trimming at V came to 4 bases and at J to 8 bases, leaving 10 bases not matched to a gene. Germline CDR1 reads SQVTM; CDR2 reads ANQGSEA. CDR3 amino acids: CSVGGTGTSGSDEQFF. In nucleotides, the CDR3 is TGCAGCGTTGGGGGCACCGGGACTAGCGGGAGCGATGAGCAGTTCTTC.

The CDR3 region has the DNA TGCGCCAGCAGCTTGGAAAATTTTTCCAGGTCTGAGCAGTTCTTC. It specifies CASSLENFSRSEQFF. The genes are TRBV5-1 and TRBJ2-1, with D uncertain. The germline CDR1 and CDR2 sequences are SGHRS and YFSETQ. The V gene lost 0 bases and the J gene lost 9 bases, with 16 bases spanning the gap. This CDR3 spans 15 amino acids.

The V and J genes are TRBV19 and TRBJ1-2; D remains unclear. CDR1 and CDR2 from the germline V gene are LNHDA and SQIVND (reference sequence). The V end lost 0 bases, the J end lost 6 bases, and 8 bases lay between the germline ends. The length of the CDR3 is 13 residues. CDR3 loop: CASSIDVRDGYTF. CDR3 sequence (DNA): TGTGCCAGTAGTATAGATGTCCGGGATGGCTACACCTTC.

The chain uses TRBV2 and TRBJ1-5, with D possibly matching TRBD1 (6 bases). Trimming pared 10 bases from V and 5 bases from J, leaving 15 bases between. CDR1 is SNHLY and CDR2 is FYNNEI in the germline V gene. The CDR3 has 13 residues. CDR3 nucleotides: TGTGCCAACTCTCGGGGGGCTCATCAGCCCCAGCATTTT. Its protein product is CANSRGAHQPQHF.

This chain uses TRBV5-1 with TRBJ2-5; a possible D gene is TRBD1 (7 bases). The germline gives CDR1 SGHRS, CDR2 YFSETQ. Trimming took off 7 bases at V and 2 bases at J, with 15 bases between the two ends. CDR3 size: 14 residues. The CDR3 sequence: CASSAGGQQETQYF. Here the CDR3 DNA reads TGCGCCAGCTCCGCCGGGGGACAGCAAGAGACCCAGTACTTC.

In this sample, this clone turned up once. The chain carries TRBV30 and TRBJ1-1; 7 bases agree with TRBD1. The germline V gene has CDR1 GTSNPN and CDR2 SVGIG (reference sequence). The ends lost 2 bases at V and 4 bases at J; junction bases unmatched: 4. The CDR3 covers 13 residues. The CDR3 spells CAWSKGARTEAFF. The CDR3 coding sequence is TGTGCCTGGAGTAAGGGGGCGCGCACTGAAGCTTTCTTT.

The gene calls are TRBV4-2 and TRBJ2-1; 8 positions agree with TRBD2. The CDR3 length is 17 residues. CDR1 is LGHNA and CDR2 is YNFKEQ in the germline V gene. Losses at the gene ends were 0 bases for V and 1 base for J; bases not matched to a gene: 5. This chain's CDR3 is CASSQDPPSGSYNEQFF. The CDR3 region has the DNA TGTGCCAGCAGCCAAGATCCGCCTAGCGGGTCCTACAATGAGCAGTTCTTC.

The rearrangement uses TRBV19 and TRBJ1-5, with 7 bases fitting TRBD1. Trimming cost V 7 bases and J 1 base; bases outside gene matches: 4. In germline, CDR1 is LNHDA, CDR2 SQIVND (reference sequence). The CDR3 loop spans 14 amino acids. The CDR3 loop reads CASTRGRSNQPQHF. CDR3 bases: TGTGCCAGTACTAGGGGGCGAAGCAATCAGCCCCAGCATTTT.

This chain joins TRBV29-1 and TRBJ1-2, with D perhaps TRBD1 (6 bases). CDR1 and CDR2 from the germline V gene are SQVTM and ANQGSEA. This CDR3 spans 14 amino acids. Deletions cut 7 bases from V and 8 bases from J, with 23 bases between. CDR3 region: CSAPLINRDGGYTF. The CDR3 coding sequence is TGCAGCGCCCCCTTGATTAACAGGGACGGCGGCTACACCTTC.

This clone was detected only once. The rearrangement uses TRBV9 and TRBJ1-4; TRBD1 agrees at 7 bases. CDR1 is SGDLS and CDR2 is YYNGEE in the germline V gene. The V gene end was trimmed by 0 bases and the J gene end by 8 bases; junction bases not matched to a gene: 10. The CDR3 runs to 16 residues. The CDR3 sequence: CASSVAVGTVREKLFF. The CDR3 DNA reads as TGTGCCAGCAGCGTAGCCGTCGGGACAGTTCGAGAAAAACTGTTTTTT.

The CDR3 nucleotides are TGTGCCAGCAGCTTACTGGCTGGAGGCGTGGACAATGAGCAGTTCTTC. Translated, it gives CASSLLAGGVDNEQFF. The chain links TRBV7-9 to TRBJ2-1; perhaps TRBD2 as D (5 bases). This CDR3 comprises 16 residues. Germline CDR1 reads SEHNR; CDR2 reads FQNEAQ (reference sequence). Trimming stripped 2 bases from V and 5 bases from J, with 16 bases between.

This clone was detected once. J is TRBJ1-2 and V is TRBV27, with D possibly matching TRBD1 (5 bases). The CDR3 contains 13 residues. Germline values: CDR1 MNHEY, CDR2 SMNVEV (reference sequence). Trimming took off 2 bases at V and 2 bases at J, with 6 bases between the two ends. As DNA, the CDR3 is TGTGCCAGCAGTTTACGACAGAACTATGGCTACACCTTC. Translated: CASSLRQNYGYTF.

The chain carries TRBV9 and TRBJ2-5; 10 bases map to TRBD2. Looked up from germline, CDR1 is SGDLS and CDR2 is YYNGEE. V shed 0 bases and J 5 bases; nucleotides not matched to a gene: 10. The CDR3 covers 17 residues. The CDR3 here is CASSVGASGGLLETQYF. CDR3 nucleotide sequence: TGTGCCAGCAGCGTAGGGGCTAGCGGGGGCCTACTGGAGACCCAGTACTTC.

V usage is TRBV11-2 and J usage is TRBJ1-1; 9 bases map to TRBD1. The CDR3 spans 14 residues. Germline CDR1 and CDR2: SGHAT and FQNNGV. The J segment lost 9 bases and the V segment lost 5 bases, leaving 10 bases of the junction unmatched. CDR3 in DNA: TGTGCCAGCAGCCAGAGAATTGGACAGGGGAAAGCTTTCTTT. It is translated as CASSQRIGQGKAFF.

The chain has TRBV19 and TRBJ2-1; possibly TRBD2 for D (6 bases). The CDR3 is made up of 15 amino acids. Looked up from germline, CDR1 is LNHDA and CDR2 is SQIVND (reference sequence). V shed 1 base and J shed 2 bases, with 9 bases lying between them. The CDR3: CASSIGGGTYNEQFF. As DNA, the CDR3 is TGTGCCAGTAGTATAGGGGGCGGGACCTACAATGAGCAGTTCTTC.

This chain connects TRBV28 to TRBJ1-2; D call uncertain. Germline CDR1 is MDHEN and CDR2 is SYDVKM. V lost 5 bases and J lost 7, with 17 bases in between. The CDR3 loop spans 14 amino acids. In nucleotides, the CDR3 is TGTGCCAGCAGTCCCGCGAGGGTGTTTGGTGGCTACACCTTC. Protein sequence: CASSPARVFGGYTF.

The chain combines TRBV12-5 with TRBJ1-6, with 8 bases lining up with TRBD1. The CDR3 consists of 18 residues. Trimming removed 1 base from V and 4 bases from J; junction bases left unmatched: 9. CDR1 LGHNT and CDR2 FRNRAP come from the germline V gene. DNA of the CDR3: TGTGCTAGTGGTTTGGCAGGACAGGGTCGAGGGTATAATTCACCCCTCCACTTT. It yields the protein CASGLAGQGRGYNSPLHF. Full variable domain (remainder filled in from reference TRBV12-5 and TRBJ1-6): DARVTQTPRHKVTEMGQEVTMRCQPILGHNTVFWYRQTMMQGLELLAYFRNRAPLDDSGMPKDRFSAEMPDATLATLKIQPSEPRDSAVYFCASGLAGQGRGYNSPLHFGNGTRLTVT.

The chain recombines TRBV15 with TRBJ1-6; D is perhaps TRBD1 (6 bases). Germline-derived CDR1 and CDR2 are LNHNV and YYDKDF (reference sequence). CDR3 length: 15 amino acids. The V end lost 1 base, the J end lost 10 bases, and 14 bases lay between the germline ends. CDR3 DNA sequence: TGTGCCACCAGCAGAGGGGGAGGGACAAAGTCACCCCTCCACTTT. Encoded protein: CATSRGGGTKSPLHF.

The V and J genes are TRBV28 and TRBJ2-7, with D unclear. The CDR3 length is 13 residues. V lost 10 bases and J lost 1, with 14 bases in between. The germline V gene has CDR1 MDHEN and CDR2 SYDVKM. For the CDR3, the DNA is TGTGCCACTACCGACGGACCTTCCTACGAGCAGTACTTC. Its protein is CATTDGPSYEQYF.

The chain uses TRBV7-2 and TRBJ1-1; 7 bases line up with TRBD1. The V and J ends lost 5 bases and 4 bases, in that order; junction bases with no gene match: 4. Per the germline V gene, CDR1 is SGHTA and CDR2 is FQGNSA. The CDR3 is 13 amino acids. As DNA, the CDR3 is TGTGCCAGCAGCGTAAGACAGGGCACTGAAGCTTTCTTT. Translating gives CASSVRQGTEAFF.

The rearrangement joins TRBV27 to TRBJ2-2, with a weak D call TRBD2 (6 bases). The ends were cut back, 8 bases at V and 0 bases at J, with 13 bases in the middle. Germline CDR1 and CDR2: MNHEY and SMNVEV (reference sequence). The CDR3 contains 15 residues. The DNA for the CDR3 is TGTGCCAGCCGGAGGGGCGGGGCGAACACCGGGGAGCTGTTTTTT. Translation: CASRRGGANTGELFF.

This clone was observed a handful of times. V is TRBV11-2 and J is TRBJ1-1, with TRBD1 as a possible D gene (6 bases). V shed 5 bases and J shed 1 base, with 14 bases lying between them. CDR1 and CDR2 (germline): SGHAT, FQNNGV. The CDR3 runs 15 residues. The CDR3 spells CASSLMTGGNTEAFF. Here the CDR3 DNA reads TGTGCCAGCAGCCTAATGACAGGCGGGAACACTGAAGCTTTCTTT.

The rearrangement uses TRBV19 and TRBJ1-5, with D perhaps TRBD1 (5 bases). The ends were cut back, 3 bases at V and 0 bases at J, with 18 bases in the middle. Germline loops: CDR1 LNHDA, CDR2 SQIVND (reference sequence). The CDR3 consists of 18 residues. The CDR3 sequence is CASSIQPRQFYSNQPQHF. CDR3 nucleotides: TGTGCCAGTAGTATTCAACCCCGACAGTTCTATAGCAATCAGCCCCAGCATTTT.

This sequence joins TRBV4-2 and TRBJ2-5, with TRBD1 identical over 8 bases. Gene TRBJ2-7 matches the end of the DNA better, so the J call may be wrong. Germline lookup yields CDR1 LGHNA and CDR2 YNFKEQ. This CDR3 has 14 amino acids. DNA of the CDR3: TGTGCCAGCAGCCGGGACAGGTCTTTCTACGAGCAGTACTTC. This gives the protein CASSRDRSFYEQYF.